Each of the 25 T cell receptor beta chains below was sequenced from the same sample in a study of Tregs in tolerant kidney transplant recipients. Profiling relied on immunoSEQ multiplex PCR, and the TCRdb table lists in-frame clones only, not all of them. The sample records about 44,000 clones, about 95% being singletons. The antigens of these receptors remain unknown. The sequenced sample consisted of Tregs from blood cultured with allogeneic cells. These receptors all stem from a human donor in good health.

J is TRBJ2-2 and V is TRBV5-4; 7 bases match TRBD2. The junction had 3 bases not matched to a gene; V was cut back by 4 bases and J by 3 bases. CDR1 and CDR2 (germline): SGHNT, YYREEE (reference sequence). The CDR3 runs 14 residues. The CDR3, as DNA: TGTGCCAGCAGCCCGGGGGGAGACACCGGGGAGCTGTTTTTT. Protein sequence: CASSPGGDTGELFF.

The chain uses TRBV5-1 and TRBJ1-3; D unclear. The CDR3 runs to 14 residues. Germline V gene sequence: CDR1 SGHRS, CDR2 YFSETQ. Trimming took 6 bases from V and 0 from J, leaving 10 bases between them. The CDR3: CASTSGNSGNTIYF. The CDR3, as DNA: TGCGCCAGCACGTCGGGAAACTCTGGAAACACCATATATTTT.

This chain links TRBV5-6 with TRBJ2-7; TRBD1 matches 8 bases. This CDR3 spans 16 amino acids. Germline assignment: CDR1 SGHDT and CDR2 YYEEEE. Trimming cost V 4 bases and J 3 bases; bases outside gene matches: 12. CDR3 residues: CASSRIVTRGLYEQYF. CDR3 DNA: TGTGCCAGCAGCCGAATCGTGACCAGGGGGCTCTACGAGCAGTACTTC.

This chain connects TRBV5-1 to TRBJ2-3, with 8 bases lining up with TRBD2. The CDR3 extends over 16 amino acids. With V trimmed by 0 bases and J by 4 bases, 7 bases remained unmatched. CDR1 and CDR2 from the germline V gene are SGHRS and YFSETQ. The CDR3 is CASSLVGGGNADTQYF. The CDR3 DNA follows: TGCGCCAGCAGCTTGGTTGGCGGGGGGAATGCAGATACGCAGTATTTT.

The V and J genes are TRBV7-9 and TRBJ2-3; no definite D call. Per germline, CDR1 SEHNR and CDR2 FQNEAQ (reference sequence). Trimming took off 2 bases at V and 2 bases at J, with 20 bases between the two ends. The CDR3 runs 18 residues. The CDR3, as DNA: TGTGCCAGCAGCTTATTTTTCGGTCGGCTTGGCCTCACAGATACGCAGTATTTT. It translates to CASSLFFGRLGLTDTQYF.

This clone was counted only a few times. The CDR3 region is CARGPGANSPLHF. In DNA, the CDR3 is TGTGCCAGGGGGCCGGGGGCGAATTCACCCCTCCACTTT. The V gene is TRBV6-4, the J gene TRBJ1-6, with D tentatively TRBD1 (6 bases). Trimming took off 9 bases at V and 7 bases at J, with 13 bases between the two ends. This CDR3 has 13 residues. Germline V gives CDR1 MRHNA, CDR2 SNTAGT.

The rearrangement links TRBV7-8 to TRBJ1-2; TRBD1 is a possible D gene (5 bases). Germline V gene data show CDR1 as SGHVS and CDR2 as FQNEAQ. The CDR3 contains 15 residues. V was clipped by 5 bases and J by 5 bases, with 18 bases between them. This CDR3 reads CASSPWGGRGYGYTF. In DNA form, the CDR3 reads TGTGCCAGCAGCCCATGGGGGGGGAGAGGGTATGGCTACACCTTC.

The V and J genes are TRBV5-5 and TRBJ2-2; 7 bases fit TRBD2. Trimming at V came to 2 bases and at J to 6 bases, leaving 10 bases not matched to a gene. This CDR3 is built from 16 residues. From germline, CDR1 is SGHKS and CDR2 YYEKEE (reference sequence). CDR3 protein: CASSFLAGRRAGELFF. The CDR3 DNA reads as TGTGCCAGCAGCTTCTTAGCGGGTCGGCGAGCCGGGGAGCTGTTTTTT.

This clone was observed once. CDR3 in amino acids: CASSLLQGRETQYF. The CDR3 DNA reads TGTGCCAGCAGCCTCCTCCAGGGGAGGGAGACCCAGTACTTC. V usage is TRBV7-9 and J usage is TRBJ2-5; D is tentatively TRBD1 or TRBD2 (6 bases each). The CDR3 has 14 residues. Germline CDR1 SEHNR, CDR2 FQNEAQ (reference sequence). Trimming stripped 5 bases from V and 5 bases from J, with 15 bases between. Drawing the rest from reference TRBV7-9 and TRBJ2-5, the complete variable domain is DTGVSQNPRHKITKRGQNVTFRCDPISEHNRLYWYRQTLGQGPEFLTYFQNEAQLEKSRLLSDRFSAERPKGSFSTLEIQRTEQGDSAMYLCASSLLQGRETQYFGPGTRLLVL.

The rearrangement links TRBV5-1 to TRBJ2-5, with TRBD1 matching 12 bases. Germline CDR1 and CDR2: SGHRS and YFSETQ. With V trimmed by 5 bases and J by 5 bases, 4 bases remained unmatched. The CDR3 runs to 14 residues. CDR3 DNA: TGCGCCAGCAGGGCCGGGACAGGGGGCGAGACCCAGTACTTC. Residues: CASRAGTGGETQYF. The full variable domain, rest sourced from reference TRBV5-1 and TRBJ2-5, is KAGVTQTPRYLIKTRGQQVTLSCSPISGHRSVSWYQQTPGQGLQFLFEYFSETQRNKGNFPGRFSGRQFSNSRSEMNVSTLELGDSALYLCASRAGTGGETQYFGPGTRLLVL.

The chain recombines TRBV6-5 with TRBJ2-7; D unclear. There are 13 residues in the CDR3. The ends were cut back, 6 bases at V and 3 bases at J, with 12 bases in the middle. CDR1 is MNHEY and CDR2 is SVGAGI in the germline V gene. The CDR3 sequence: CASRASMGYEQYF. In DNA form, the CDR3 reads TGTGCCAGCAGGGCTTCGATGGGCTACGAGCAGTACTTC.

This chain joins TRBV19 and TRBJ1-1; the D is unclear. The CDR3 totals 13 residues. Germline-derived CDR1 and CDR2 are LNHDA and SQIVND (reference sequence). V lost 5 bases and J lost 4, with 11 bases in between. The CDR3 nucleotides are TGTGCCAGTAGTCTCCAACCTGGCACTGAAGCTTTCTTT. This translates into CASSLQPGTEAFF.

V usage is TRBV5-1 and J usage is TRBJ2-5, with D maybe TRBD1 (5 bases). The V gene's germline CDR1 is SGHRS and CDR2 YFSETQ. This CDR3 has 13 amino acids. The V and J ends lost 5 bases and 1 base respectively, with 9 bases between them. CDR3 DNA sequence: TGCGCCAGCAGAACAGGAGTCCAAGAGACCCAGTACTTC. Its protein product is CASRTGVQETQYF.

J is TRBJ2-4 and V is TRBV14; D unresolved. The CDR3 is made up of 14 amino acids. Germline CDR1 reads SGHDN; CDR2 reads FVKESK. Between the trimmed V and J ends, which lost 0 bases and 1 base, there was a span of 4 bases. CDR3 residues: CASSQDWAKNIQYF. For the CDR3, the DNA is TGTGCCAGCAGCCAAGATTGGGCCAAAAACATTCAGTACTTC.

The genes are TRBV7-9 and TRBJ2-7, with D unclear. Per germline, CDR1 SEHNR and CDR2 FQNEAQ (reference sequence). The CDR3 is 14 amino acids. Trimming pared 1 base from V and 4 bases from J, leaving 11 bases between. The CDR3 sequence: CASSLGGYGYEQYF. The CDR3 DNA follows: TGTGCCAGCAGCTTAGGGGGATATGGTTACGAGCAGTACTTC.

The chain combines TRBV18 with TRBJ2-3, with 7 bases aligning to TRBD2. This CDR3 has 17 amino acids. The germline V gene encodes CDR1 KGHSH and CDR2 LQKENI. The V segment lost 3 bases and the J segment 1 base; nucleotides outside the gene matches: 10. The DNA for the CDR3 is TGTGCCAGCTCACCCCGACTAGCAAGAGAAGGCACAGATACGCAGTATTTT. This sequence encodes CASSPRLAREGTDTQYF.

The V call is TRBV4-1, the J call TRBJ1-5; D ambiguous. Germline V CDR1 and CDR2: MGHRA, YSYEKL. The V end lost 3 bases, the J end lost 5 bases, and 11 bases lay between the germline ends. The CDR3 runs 14 residues. CDR3 nucleotide sequence: TGCGCCAGCAGCCATCCACAGTTGGATCAGCCCCAGCATTTT. This encodes CASSHPQLDQPQHF.

The V and J genes are TRBV7-9 and TRBJ1-1; D is unresolved. The germline CDR1 and CDR2 sequences are SEHNR and FQNEAQ (reference sequence). The V end lost 5 bases, the J end lost 2 bases, and 12 bases lay between the germline ends. The CDR3 is 14 residues long. Written as DNA, the CDR3 is TGTGCCAGCAGCCCCGGCAGCCTAAACACTGAAGCTTTCTTT. Residues: CASSPGSLNTEAFF.

CDR3 amino acids: CASSSPDGGVMNTEAFF. The CDR3 DNA is TGTGCCAGCAGCTCGCCGGACGGAGGGGTCATGAACACTGAAGCTTTCTTT. The V gene is TRBV11-2, the J gene TRBJ1-1, with a weak D call TRBD1 (5 bases). The CDR3 is 17 residues long. Germline V gene lookup returns CDR1 SGHAT and CDR2 FQNNGV. The germline V and J ends were trimmed by 4 bases and 0 bases, with 18 bases remaining between them.

The V call is TRBV11-2, the J call TRBJ2-7, with D unresolved. The germline CDR1 and CDR2 sequences are SGHAT and FQNNGV. Between the trimmed V and J ends, which lost 2 bases and 6 bases, there was a span of 17 bases. The CDR3 has 15 residues. This CDR3 reads CASSLLQGNRVEQYF. For the CDR3, the DNA is TGTGCCAGCAGCTTACTTCAAGGGAATAGGGTCGAGCAGTACTTC.

V usage is TRBV5-1 and J usage is TRBJ2-7; 8 bases map to TRBD2. The trim removed 5 bases at V and 3 bases at J, leaving 7 bases unmatched. The germline gives CDR1 SGHRS, CDR2 YFSETQ. CDR3 length: 14 amino acids. CDR3 sequence (DNA): TGCGCCAGCAGGGAGGGACTAGTGGGCTACGAGCAGTACTTC. It is translated as CASREGLVGYEQYF.

The chain recombines TRBV7-2 with TRBJ1-4, with D uncertain. The V gene's germline CDR1 is SGHTA and CDR2 FQGNSA. The CDR3 is 16 amino acids. V lost 5 bases and J lost 8, with 21 bases in between. The DNA of the CDR3 is TGTGCCAGCAGCCTCAGAGCCCCAACCTTTATAGAAAAACTGTTTTTT. Protein: CASSLRAPTFIEKLFF.

This chain joins TRBV10-1 and TRBJ2-3; the D is unclear. Trimming stripped 0 bases from V and 5 bases from J, with 15 bases between. Germline V CDR1 and CDR2: WNHNN, SYGVQD (reference sequence). This CDR3 region has 16 residues. The CDR3, as DNA: TGCGCCAGCAGTGAGTCCAGACTGCTAGAGTTAGATACGCAGTATTTT. Its translation is CASSESRLLELDTQYF.

V is TRBV25-1 and J is TRBJ1-2; tentatively, D is TRBD1 (5 bases). Germline V lookup: CDR1 MGHDK, CDR2 SYGVNS. The CDR3 runs 13 residues. The CDR3 protein is CATHGGSVYGYTF. The CDR3 DNA sequence: TGTGCTACCCACGGGGGTTCAGTCTATGGCTACACCTTC.

With regard to this clone: It is unclear where the CDR3 begins or ends on the DNA, so no DNA is shown, and the CDR3 is as TCRdb lists it. The chain carries TRBV19 and TRBJ1-2; whether TRBD1, the table's D call, matches the DNA was not checked. The CDR3 totals 12 residues, both ends included. Looked up from germline, CDR1 is LNHDA and CDR2 is SQIVND (reference sequence). CDR3 sequence reads: CASSNSVGVGTF.